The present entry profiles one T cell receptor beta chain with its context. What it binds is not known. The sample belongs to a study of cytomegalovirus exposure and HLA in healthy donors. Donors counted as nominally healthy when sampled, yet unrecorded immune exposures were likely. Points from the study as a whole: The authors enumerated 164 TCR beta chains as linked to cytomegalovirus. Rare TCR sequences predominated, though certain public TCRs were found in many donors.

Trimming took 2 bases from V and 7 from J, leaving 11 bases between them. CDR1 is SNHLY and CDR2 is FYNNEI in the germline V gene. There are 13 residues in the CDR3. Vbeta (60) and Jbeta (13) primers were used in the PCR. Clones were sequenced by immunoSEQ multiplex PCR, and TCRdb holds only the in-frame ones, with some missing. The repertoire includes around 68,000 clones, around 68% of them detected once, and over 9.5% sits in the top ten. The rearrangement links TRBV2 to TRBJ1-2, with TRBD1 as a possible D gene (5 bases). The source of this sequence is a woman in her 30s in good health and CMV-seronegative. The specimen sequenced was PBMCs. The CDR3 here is CASSEIQGGGYTF. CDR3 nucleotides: TGTGCCAGCAGTGAAATTCAGGGAGGTGGCTACACCTTC.